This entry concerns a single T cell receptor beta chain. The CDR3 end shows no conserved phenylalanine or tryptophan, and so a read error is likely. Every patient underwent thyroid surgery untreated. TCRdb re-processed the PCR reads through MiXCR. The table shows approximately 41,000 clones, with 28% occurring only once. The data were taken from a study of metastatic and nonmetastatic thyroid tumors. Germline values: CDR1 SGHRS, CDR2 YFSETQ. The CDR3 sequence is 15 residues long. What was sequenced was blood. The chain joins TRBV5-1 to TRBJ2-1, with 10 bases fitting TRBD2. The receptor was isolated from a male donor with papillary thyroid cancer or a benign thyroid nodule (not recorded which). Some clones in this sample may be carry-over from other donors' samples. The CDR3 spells CASILWGLAMDEQFL. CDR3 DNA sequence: TGCGCCAGCATCTTGTGGGGACTAGCGATGGATGAGCAGTTCCTC.